The 9 T cell receptor beta chains below all came from one sample that was sequenced in a study of cytomegalovirus exposure and HLA in healthy donors. Sequencing used immunoSEQ multiplex PCR; TCRdb keeps in-frame clones, though not all of them. This table holds a few hundred thousand clones, roughly 85% found once. Sequenced material: PBMCs. These receptors were taken from a woman aged 18-29 years in good health and CMV-seronegative.

This chain uses TRBV5-1 with TRBJ1-2, with 11 positions matching TRBD1. This CDR3 comprises 16 residues. The V gene end was trimmed by 4 bases and the J gene end by 8 bases; junction bases not matched to a gene: 13. The germline gives CDR1 SGHRS, CDR2 YFSETQ. CDR3 nucleotide sequence: TGCGCCAGCAGCACCGGACAGGGGGCCGGGGAGAGGGGCTACACCTTC. Translated, it gives CASSTGQGAGERGYTF.

The chain joins TRBV14 to TRBJ2-5, with TRBD2 as a possible D gene (6 bases). The V and J ends lost 1 base and 7 bases respectively, with 16 bases between them. CDR3 size: 15 residues. Germline CDR1 and CDR2: SGHDN and FVKESK. CDR3 coding DNA: TGTGCCAGCAGCCAAGTTGAGGTCTGGGGAGGGACCCAGTACTTC. Its protein is CASSQVEVWGGTQYF. Based on the CDR3 plus reference TRBV14 and TRBJ2-5, the full variable domain is EAGVTQFPSHSVIEKGQTVTLRCDPISGHDNLYWYRRVMGKEIKFLLHFVKESKQDESGMPNNRFLAERTGGTYSTLKVQPAELEDSGVYFCASSQVEVWGGTQYFGPGTRLLVL.

The chain is built from TRBV2 and TRBJ2-7; D may be TRBD1 (6 bases). Germline CDR1 is SNHLY and CDR2 is FYNNEI. V lost 4 bases to trimming and J lost 2 bases, with 21 bases between them. The CDR3 spans 17 residues. The CDR3 loop reads CASSVPRGRDTAYEQYF. Here the CDR3 DNA reads TGTGCCAGCAGTGTCCCTCGAGGCAGGGACACAGCCTACGAGCAGTACTTC.

V is TRBV28 and J is TRBJ2-7; 8 positions agree with TRBD1. Germline V gives CDR1 MDHEN, CDR2 SYDVKM. CDR3 length: 15 amino acids. The V gene end was trimmed by 6 bases and the J gene end by 4 bases; junction bases not matched to a gene: 11. This CDR3 is CASRITDRGRYEQYF. CDR3 DNA sequence: TGTGCCAGCAGGATTACCGACAGGGGACGGTACGAGCAGTACTTC.

The chain recombines TRBV2 with TRBJ2-1; TRBD2 agrees at 11 bases. The germline gives CDR1 SNHLY, CDR2 FYNNEI. J lost 3 bases, V lost 6 bases, and 7 bases had no gene match. The CDR3 consists of 16 residues. The DNA for the CDR3 is TGTGCCAGCAGGGAGACTAGCGGGACCCACTACAATGAGCAGTTCTTC. Amino acids: CASRETSGTHYNEQFF.

The chain recombines TRBV27 with TRBJ2-7; 7 positions match TRBD1. Germline V gene data show CDR1 as MNHEY and CDR2 as SMNVEV (reference sequence). Trimming took 6 bases from V and 5 from J; bases not matched to a gene: 10. The CDR3 contains 14 residues. CDR3 sequence reads: CASSLGDSSHEQYF. CDR3 nucleotide sequence: TGTGCCAGCAGCTTGGGGGACAGTTCCCACGAGCAGTACTTC.

This clone has more than one count but fewer than ten. This chain connects TRBV15 to TRBJ1-1; D is perhaps TRBD1 (6 bases). The length of the CDR3 is 14 residues. Between the trimmed V and J ends, which lost 5 bases and 7 bases, there was a span of 17 bases. Germline CDR1 reads LNHNV; CDR2 reads YYDKDF (reference sequence). As DNA, the CDR3 is TGTGCCACCAGCCAGGACAGTGAACATAGTGAAGCTTTCTTT. Protein product: CATSQDSEHSEAFF. Drawing the rest from reference TRBV15 and TRBJ1-1, the complete variable domain is DAMVIQNPRYQVTQFGKPVTLSCSQTLNHNVMYWYQQKSSQAPKLLFHYYDKDFNNEADTPDNFQSRRPNTSFCFLDIRSPGLGDTAMYLCATSQDSEHSEAFFGQGTRLTVV.

This sequence joins TRBV2 and TRBJ2-3; 8 bases align to TRBD2. Germline lookup yields CDR1 SNHLY and CDR2 FYNNEI. Germline trimming cut 8 bases from V and 2 bases from J; bases unmatched to any gene: 9. The length of the CDR3 is 15 residues. The CDR3 protein is CASGAGGRVTDTQYF. The CDR3 nucleotides read TGTGCCAGCGGGGCGGGGGGACGCGTCACAGATACGCAGTATTTT.

The rearrangement uses TRBV5-1 and TRBJ1-1; 8 positions agree with TRBD1. Trimming removed 1 base from V and 4 bases from J; junction bases left unmatched: 6. In germline, CDR1 is SGHRS, CDR2 YFSETQ. This CDR3 is 15 amino acids long. CDR3 nucleotides: TGCGCCAGCAGCTTGTACCAGGGGGCGAGCACTGAAGCTTTCTTT. It encodes CASSLYQGASTEAFF.